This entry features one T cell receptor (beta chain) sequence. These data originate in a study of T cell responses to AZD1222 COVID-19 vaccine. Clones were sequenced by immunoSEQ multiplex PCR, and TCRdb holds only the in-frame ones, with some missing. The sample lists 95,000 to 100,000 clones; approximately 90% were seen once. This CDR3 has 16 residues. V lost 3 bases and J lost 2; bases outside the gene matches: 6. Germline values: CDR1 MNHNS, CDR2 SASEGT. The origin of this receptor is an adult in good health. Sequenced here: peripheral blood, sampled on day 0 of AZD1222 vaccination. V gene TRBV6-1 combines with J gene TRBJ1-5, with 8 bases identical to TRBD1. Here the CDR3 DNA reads TGTGCCAGCAGTGAGACACAGGGGGGGCGCAATCAGCCCCAGCATTTT. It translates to CASSETQGGRNQPQHF.